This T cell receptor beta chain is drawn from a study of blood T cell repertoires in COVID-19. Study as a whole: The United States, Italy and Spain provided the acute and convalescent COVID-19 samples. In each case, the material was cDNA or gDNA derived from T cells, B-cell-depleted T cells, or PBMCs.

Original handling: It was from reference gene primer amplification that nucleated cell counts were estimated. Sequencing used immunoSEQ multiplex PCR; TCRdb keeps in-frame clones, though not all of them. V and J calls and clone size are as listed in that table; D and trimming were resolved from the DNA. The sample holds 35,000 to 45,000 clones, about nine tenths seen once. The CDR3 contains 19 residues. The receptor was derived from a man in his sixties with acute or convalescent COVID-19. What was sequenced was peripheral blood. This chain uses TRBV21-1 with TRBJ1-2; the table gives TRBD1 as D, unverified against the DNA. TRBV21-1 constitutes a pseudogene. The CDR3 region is CASSADGQGGQEIWGGYTF. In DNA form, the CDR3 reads TGTGCCAGCAGCGCCGATGGACAGGGCGGACAGGAGATATGGGGCGGCTACACCTTC.